A selection of T cell receptor beta chains follows, all from one sample in a study of shared T cell receptors in the human thymus. Profiled with immunoSEQ multiplex PCR; TCRdb holds only in-frame clones, not every one. The sample comprises about 380,000 clones, roughly 94% of which are singletons, and 0.02% rests with the top ten. Sequencing used thymocytes. All receptors derive from a human donor. The CDR3 runs from the conserved cysteine through the conserved F or W. The D gene is left open where the match is weak. The listing skips clone size in some rows; elsewhere it reads once, few, many or a size class.

V	size	D	J	DNA	CDR3
TRBV9	few	.	TRBJ1-4	TGTGCCAGCCCCGGAGTGGCTCCGGGAAAAAATCGACGAAAACTGTTTTTT	CASPGVAPGKNRRKLFF
TRBV11-1	.	TRBD2	TRBJ2-3	TGTGCCAGCAGCACCGTCGGACTAGCGGGGTACACAGATACGCAGTATTTT	CASSTVGLAGYTDTQYF
TRBV19	.	TRBD2	TRBJ2-7	TGTGCCAGTAGTATAGAGGCGGGAGGGCCCTACGAGCAGTACTTC	CASSIEAGGPYEQYF
TRBV7-2	.	.	TRBJ1-1	TGTGCCAGCAGCTTTCGGGGAAACACTGAAGCTTTCTTT	CASSFRGNTEAFF
TRBV28	.	.	TRBJ2-5	TGTGCCAGCAAGACAGACTGGTGGGCAAAGACCCAGTACTTC	CASKTDWWAKTQYF
TRBV11-2	once	TRBD2	TRBJ2-7	TGTGCCAGCAGCGGGCTTGCTAGCGGGGAACCCTACGAGCAGTACTTC	CASSGLASGEPYEQYF
TRBV4-1	.	.	TRBJ2-7	TGCGCCAGCAGCCAAGATGGCGACAATGTAGACGAGCAGTACTTC	CASSQDGDNVDEQYF
TRBV19	.	.	TRBJ2-2	TGTGCCAGTACCAAGGGACTGAACACCGGGGAGCTGTTTTTT	CASTKGLNTGELFF
TRBV28	.	.	TRBJ1-5	TGTGCCAGCACTAGCTGGGCAAATCAGCCCCAGCATTTT	CASTSWANQPQHF
TRBV11-1	.	TRBD2	TRBJ2-2	TGTGCCAGCAGCTCCAGCGGGAGAATCAACGGGGAGCTGTTTTTT	CASSSSGRINGELFF
TRBV7-2	.	TRBD2	TRBJ2-5	TGTGCCAGCAGCTCCACTGGACTAGCGGGAGTTGAAGAGACCCAGTACTTC	CASSSTGLAGVEETQYF
TRBV28	.	TRBD2	TRBJ2-7	TGTGCCGGGGGAGGACTAGCGTTTTACGAGCAGTACTTC	CAGGGLAFYEQYF